This T cell receptor (beta chain) was observed in a study of shared clonotypes between healthy human individuals (dated by TCRdb to about 2020). With regard to the full study: The cohort comprised a couple of women and a few men aged 18 to 49 years. For each donor, CD4 naive and CD4 memory were each run on three plates, CD8 naive on two plates, and CD8 memory on one plate. To estimate repertoire size and how much clonotypes are shared between individuals, the study performed deep sequencing of blood TCR repertoires from about five healthy adults. Each donor's leukapheresis produced roughly between about 0.8 and 10 billion PBMCs. To increase sequencing depth and limit assay-specific biases, different laboratories used diverse techniques to prepare libraries and sequence TCR repertoires.

Findings and caveats that apply to the study as a whole: Sampling was restricted to blood, and TCR repertoires in tissues likely differ from the TCR repertoires found in blood. Because the study included only a small number of donors, the genetic and exposure-history diversity represented was limited. When a few donors were compared, the shared fraction of clonotypes was around 5.1% for naive CD4, approximately 3.3% for naive CD8, roughly 2.5% for memory CD4, and less than 0.5% for memory CD8. Incomplete sequencing was indicated by rarefaction of sorted-subset datasets, despite the large sequencing depth. Pairwise subsampling led to the expectation that sequencing depth would affect the degree of clonotype sharing among donors. Larger estimated clonotype richness was generally found for naive subsets than for memory subsets. Compared with non-shared clonotypes, the clonotypes found in all four sorted-subset donors had higher generation probabilities.

Healthy HIV-negative adults with no recently reported acute infections or vaccinations were included as donors. All donors were Caucasian adults living in Nashville, Tennessee, USA. CD4+ T cells were enriched by magnetic negative selection; naive cells were then positively selected on CD45RA, and the negative fraction formed the memory subset. After blood collection by leukapheresis, PBMCs were isolated using Ficoll-Histopaque density gradient centrifugation and then cryopreserved in the vapor phase of liquid nitrogen. Analytical flow cytometry was used to check the purity and quantity of each magnetically sorted T cell population. Each sorted fraction had its genomic DNA isolated and then quantified by UV absorbance on a Nanodrop 2000c. Comments on this clone: The antigen it recognizes is unknown. Per-nucleotide qualities are absent, and no much larger clonotype sits a single base away. Other nucleotide sequences in the sample specify the same CDR3.

TCR CDR3 regions were amplified from genomic DNA by multiplex PCR using the deep immunoSEQ assay. For each cell subset, the extracted genomic DNA was distributed evenly across all wells of several immunoSEQ 96-well plates, and each plate served as one replicate. For sorted subsets, each replicate PCR was loaded with 200 ng genomic DNA, equivalent to approximately 27,000 T cell genomes. Purified libraries were quantified with a Qubit 3.0 fluorometer, sized on a Bioanalyzer 2100, and re-quantified with the KAPA Library Quantification kit. Every immunoSEQ 96-well plate was sequenced on a separate single-read 150-cycle Illumina NextSeq 550 flow cell. In the paper's pipeline: Because only junctional sequences without quality scores were contained in the immunoSEQ output, filtering matching that applied to full-length reads could not be performed. Sequences were annotated with PyIR, a Python wrapper for IgBLAST v1.9, using IMGT germline references to assign V/J genes and CDR3. Reads with weak V/J assignments (E-value above 1e-6), missing CDR3, stop codons, out-of-frame junctions, or ambiguous translated residues were removed. A V3J clonotype was defined by an identical inferred V gene, J gene, and CDR3 amino acid sequence. The percentage overlap between two repertoires was calculated by dividing the number of shared unique clonotypes by the size of the smaller repertoire. Richness of each repertoire was evaluated using RTK rarefaction, the Chao1 estimator, and Recon v2.1 estimates of unobserved clonotypes. Generation probabilities were computed with OLGA for all TCRbeta clonotypes obtained by the gDNA method from a few donors. Not all clones reach the TCRdb copy of this immuneACCESS table, which keeps in-frame sequences only. Checked studies attribute under half of the gap to unresolved V genes and leave the rest unexplained. V, J and clone size are taken as reported in that table, and D and trimming were inferred from the DNA itself. Present in this sample are 2 million to 2.5 million clones, approximately 93% of which were seen just once. The ten most abundant clones make up 0.35% to 0.5% of the sample.

The sequence was obtained from a man younger than 35 in good health. Some clones in this sample may be carry-over from other donors' samples. Sequenced: naive CD4+ T cells from PBMCs. The sample's cell subset or site label, in plain terms: CD45RA+ positively selected.

The nucleotide sequence reads as follows: TGTGCCAGCAGCGTGACAGGTTACAACACTGAAGCTTTCTTT. This yields the protein CASSVTGYNTEAFF. The receptor chain draws on TRBV9 and TRBJ1-1; a weak D assignment points to TRBD1 (6 bases agree). The CDR3 has 14 amino acids, counting the end cysteine and phenylalanine. Here the CDR3 DNA is all that survives: 42 bases in frame from base 1. CDR1 SGDLS and CDR2 YYNGEE were looked up in the germline V gene. The V and J ends are trimmed by 2 bases and 2 bases, leaving 10 bases between them.